This TCR beta chain was found in a study of T cells after yellow fever vaccination. In germline, CDR1 is MDHEN, CDR2 SYDVKM. CDR3 length: 12 amino acids. This clonotype was found many times. TCRdb fed the 5' RACE reads into MiXCR, producing one record per CDR3 protein. This table has some 560,000 distinct CDR3 sequences, roughly a sixth appearing once. The sequences come from PBMCs, collected about 5 days after the first yellow fever vaccination. This clonotype originated in a man younger than 35 who received the YFV17D yellow fever vaccine. The genes are TRBV28 and TRBJ1-2; D might be TRBD1 (5 bases). CDR3 residues: CCAGGVNYGYTF. CDR3 in DNA: TGTTGCGCTGGGGGGGTTAACTATGGCTACACCTTC.